The subject of this entry is one T cell receptor (beta chain). These data are taken from a study of blood T cell repertoires in COVID-19. Across the study: Material from acute and convalescent COVID-19 was sourced from the United States, Italy and Spain. T cells, B-cell-depleted T cells, or PBMCs supplied cDNA or gDNA.

In the authors' workflow: Quantification of nucleated cells was approximated via reference gene primer amplification. Assay used: immunoSEQ multiplex PCR; TCRdb lists only in-frame clones, some missing. V and J calls and clone size are those listed in that table; D and trimming were worked out from the DNA. The repertoire has 51,000 or so clones, around nine tenths of them found once; the top ten carry 10% to 15%. The germline CDR1 and CDR2 sequences are LGHDT and YNNKEL (reference sequence). The CDR3 length is 16 residues. V lost 1 base and J lost 6, with 15 bases in between. This sequence joins TRBV3-1 (or the pseudogene TRBV3-2) and TRBJ2-2; D possibly corresponds to TRBD2 (5 bases). The sequenced sample consisted of peripheral blood. This TCR was sampled from a man at least 80 years old with acute or convalescent COVID-19. The CDR3 here is CASSQGSGLGPGELFF. CDR3 coding DNA: TGTGCCAGCAGCCAAGGCAGCGGCCTGGGCCCCGGGGAGCTGTTTTTT.